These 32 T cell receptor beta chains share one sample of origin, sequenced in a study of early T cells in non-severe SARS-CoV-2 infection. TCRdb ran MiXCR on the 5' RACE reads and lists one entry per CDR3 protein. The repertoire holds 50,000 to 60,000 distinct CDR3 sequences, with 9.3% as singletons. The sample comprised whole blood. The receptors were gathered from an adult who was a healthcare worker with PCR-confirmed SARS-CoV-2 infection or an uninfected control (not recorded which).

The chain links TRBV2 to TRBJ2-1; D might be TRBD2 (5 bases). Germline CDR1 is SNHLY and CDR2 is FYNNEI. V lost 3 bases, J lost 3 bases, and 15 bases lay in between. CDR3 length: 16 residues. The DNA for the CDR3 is TGTGCCAGCAGTGATGCTCCGGCGGACTTCTACAATGAGCAGTTCTTC. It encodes CASSDAPADFYNEQFF.

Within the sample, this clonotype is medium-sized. The CDR3 is CASRSRGGYTF. CDR3 bases: TGTGCCAGCCGGTCCCGGGGTGGCTACACCTTC. The chain has TRBV11-2 and TRBJ1-2; D is undetermined. Germline values: CDR1 SGHAT, CDR2 FQNNGV. The CDR3 spans 11 residues. Trimming cost V 8 bases and J 7 bases, with 11 bases left between them.

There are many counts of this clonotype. CDR3 DNA sequence: TGTGCCAGCAGGCTAACAGAGAACACTGAAGCTTTCTTT. It yields the protein CASRLTENTEAFF. The gene calls are TRBV6-5 and TRBJ1-1, with unresolved D. Germline V gene data show CDR1 as MNHEY and CDR2 as SVGAGI. The CDR3 contains 13 residues. Trimming took off 6 bases at V and 1 base at J, with 9 bases between the two ends.

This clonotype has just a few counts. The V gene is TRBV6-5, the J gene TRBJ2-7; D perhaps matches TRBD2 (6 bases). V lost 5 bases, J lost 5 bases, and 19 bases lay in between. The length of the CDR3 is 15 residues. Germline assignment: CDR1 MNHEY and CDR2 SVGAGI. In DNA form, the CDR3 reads TGTGCCAGCAGTCGAGCCGGGACGCCGGGAGACGAGCAGTACTTC. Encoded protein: CASSRAGTPGDEQYF.

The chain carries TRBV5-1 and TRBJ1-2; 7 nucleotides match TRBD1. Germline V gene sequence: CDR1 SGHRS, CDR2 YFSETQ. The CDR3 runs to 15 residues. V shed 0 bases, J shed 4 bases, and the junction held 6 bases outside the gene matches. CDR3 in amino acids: CASSLEQGPPYGYTF. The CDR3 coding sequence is TGCGCCAGCAGCTTGGAACAGGGGCCTCCCTATGGCTACACCTTC. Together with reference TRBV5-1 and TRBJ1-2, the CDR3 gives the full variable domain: KAGVTQTPRYLIKTRGQQVTLSCSPISGHRSVSWYQQTPGQGLQFLFEYFSETQRNKGNFPGRFSGRQFSNSRSEMNVSTLELGDSALYLCASSLEQGPPYGYTFGSGTRLTVV.

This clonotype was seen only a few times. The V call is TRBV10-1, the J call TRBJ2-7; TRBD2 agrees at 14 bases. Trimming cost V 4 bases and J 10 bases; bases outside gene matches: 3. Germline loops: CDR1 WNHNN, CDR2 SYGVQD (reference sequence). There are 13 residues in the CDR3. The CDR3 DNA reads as TGCGCCAGCAGTGGAGGACTAGCGGGGGGTCAGTACTTC. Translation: CASSGGLAGGQYF.

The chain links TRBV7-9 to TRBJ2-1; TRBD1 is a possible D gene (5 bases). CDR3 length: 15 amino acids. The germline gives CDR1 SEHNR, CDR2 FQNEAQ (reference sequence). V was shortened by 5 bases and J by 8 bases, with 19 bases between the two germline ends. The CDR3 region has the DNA TGTGCCAGCAGCCTATTAATAGGGGCGCCAGATGAGCAGTTCTTC. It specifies CASSLLIGAPDEQFF.

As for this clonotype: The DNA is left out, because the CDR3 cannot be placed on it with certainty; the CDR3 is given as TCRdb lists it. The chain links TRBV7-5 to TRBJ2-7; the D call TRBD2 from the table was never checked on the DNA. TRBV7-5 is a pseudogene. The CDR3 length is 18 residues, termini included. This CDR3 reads CISVSEVHPPPAYYEQYF.

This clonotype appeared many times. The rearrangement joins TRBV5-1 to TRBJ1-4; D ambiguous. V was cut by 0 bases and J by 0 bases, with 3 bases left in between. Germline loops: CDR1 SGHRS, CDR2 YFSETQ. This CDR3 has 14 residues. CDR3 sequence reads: CASSLGTTNEKLFF. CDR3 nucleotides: TGCGCCAGCAGCTTGGGGACAACTAATGAAAAACTGTTTTTT.

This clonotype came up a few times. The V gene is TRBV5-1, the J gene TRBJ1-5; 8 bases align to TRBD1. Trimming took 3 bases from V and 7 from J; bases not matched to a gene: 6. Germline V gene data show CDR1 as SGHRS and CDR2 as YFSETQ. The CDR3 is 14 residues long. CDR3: CASSSGQGGQPQHF. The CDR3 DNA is TGCGCCAGCAGCTCTGGACAGGGTGGGCAGCCCCAGCATTTT.

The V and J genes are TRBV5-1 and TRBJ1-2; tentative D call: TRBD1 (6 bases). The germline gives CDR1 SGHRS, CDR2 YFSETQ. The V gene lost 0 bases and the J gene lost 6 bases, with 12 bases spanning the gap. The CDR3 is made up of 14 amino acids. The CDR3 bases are TGCGCCAGCAGCTTGGACAGGGTACGACATGGCTACACCTTC. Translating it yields CASSLDRVRHGYTF.

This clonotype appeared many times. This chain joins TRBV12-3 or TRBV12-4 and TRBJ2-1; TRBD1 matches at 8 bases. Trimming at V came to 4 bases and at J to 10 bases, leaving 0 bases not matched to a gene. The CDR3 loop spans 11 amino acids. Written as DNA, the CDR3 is TGTGCCAGCAGTTGGGACAGGGAGCAGTTCTTC. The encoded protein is CASSWDREQFF.

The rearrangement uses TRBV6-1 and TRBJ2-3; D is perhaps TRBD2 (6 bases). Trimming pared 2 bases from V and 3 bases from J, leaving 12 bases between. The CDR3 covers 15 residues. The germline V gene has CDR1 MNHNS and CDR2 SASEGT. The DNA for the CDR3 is TGTGCCAGCAGTGAATCCAGTGGGGGGACAGATACGCAGTATTTT. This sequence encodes CASSESSGGTDTQYF.

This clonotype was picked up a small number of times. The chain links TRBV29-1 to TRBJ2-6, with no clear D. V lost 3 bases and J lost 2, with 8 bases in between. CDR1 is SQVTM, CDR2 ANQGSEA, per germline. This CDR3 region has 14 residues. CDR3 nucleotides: TGCAGCGTTGATGGTCTGCCTGGGGCCAACGTCCTGACTTTC. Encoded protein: CSVDGLPGANVLTF.

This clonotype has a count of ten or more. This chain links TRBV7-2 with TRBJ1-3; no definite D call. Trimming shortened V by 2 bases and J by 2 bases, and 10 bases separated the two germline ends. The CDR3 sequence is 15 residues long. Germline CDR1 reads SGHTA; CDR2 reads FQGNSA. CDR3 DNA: TGTGCCAGCAGCTTAAATGGGGTTCCTGGAAACACCATATATTTT. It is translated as CASSLNGVPGNTIYF.

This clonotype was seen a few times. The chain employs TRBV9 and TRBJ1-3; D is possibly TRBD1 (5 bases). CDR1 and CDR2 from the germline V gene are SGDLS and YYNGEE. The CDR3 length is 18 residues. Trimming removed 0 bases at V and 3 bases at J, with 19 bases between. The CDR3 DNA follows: TGTGCCAGCAGCGTAGGCGGGTCGAGGGGAGTGAGTGGAAACACCATATATTTT. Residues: CASSVGGSRGVSGNTIYF.

CDR3 protein: CASSPQQGKNTEAFF. CDR3 DNA: TGTGCCAGCTCACCGCAACAGGGCAAGAACACTGAAGCTTTCTTT. This chain links TRBV18 with TRBJ1-1; D might be TRBD1 (6 bases). In germline, CDR1 is KGHSH, CDR2 LQKENI. V was cut by 3 bases and J by 1 base, with 12 bases left in between. CDR3 length: 15 residues.

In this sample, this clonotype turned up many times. CDR3 bases: TGTGCCAGCAGCCTAACCAGTCTCAACTATGGCTACACCTTC. Protein product: CASSLTSLNYGYTF. This chain uses TRBV3-1 with TRBJ1-2; D is unclear. V was shortened by 4 bases and J by 2 bases, with 11 bases between the two germline ends. Germline CDR1 is LGHDT and CDR2 is YNNKEL (reference sequence). There are 14 residues in the CDR3.

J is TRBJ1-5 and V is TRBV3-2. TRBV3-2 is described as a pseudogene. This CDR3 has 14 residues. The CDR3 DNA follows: TGTGCCAGCAGCCAAGACTCTCTCAGACAGCCCCAGCATTTT. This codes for CASSQDSLRQPQHF.

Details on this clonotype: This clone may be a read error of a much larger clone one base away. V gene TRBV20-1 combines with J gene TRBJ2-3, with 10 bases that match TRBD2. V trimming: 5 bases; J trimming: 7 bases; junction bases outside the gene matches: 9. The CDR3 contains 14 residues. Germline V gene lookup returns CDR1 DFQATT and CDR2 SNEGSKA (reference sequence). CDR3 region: CSAPLAGGPNTQYF. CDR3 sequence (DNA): TGCAGTGCTCCTTTAGCGGGGGGCCCAAATACGCAGTATTTT.

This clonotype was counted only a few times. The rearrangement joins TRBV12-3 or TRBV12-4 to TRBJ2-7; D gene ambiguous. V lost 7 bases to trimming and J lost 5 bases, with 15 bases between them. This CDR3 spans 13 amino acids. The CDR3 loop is CASTSSGQDEQYF. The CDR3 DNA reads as TGTGCCAGCACTTCATCTGGCCAGGACGAGCAGTACTTC.

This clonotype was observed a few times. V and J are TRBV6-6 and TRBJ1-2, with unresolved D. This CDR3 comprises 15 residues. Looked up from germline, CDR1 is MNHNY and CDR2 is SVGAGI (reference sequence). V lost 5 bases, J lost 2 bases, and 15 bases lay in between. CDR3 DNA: TGTGCCAGCAGTGGAAACATTTACGCGAACTATGGCTACACCTTC. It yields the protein CASSGNIYANYGYTF.

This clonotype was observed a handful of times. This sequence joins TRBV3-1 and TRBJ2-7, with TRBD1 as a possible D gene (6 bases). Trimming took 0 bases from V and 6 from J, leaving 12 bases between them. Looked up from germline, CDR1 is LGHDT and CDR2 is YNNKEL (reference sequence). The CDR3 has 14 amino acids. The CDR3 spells CASSQDFTGIEQYF. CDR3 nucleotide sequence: TGTGCCAGCAGCCAAGACTTCACAGGGATCGAGCAGTACTTC.

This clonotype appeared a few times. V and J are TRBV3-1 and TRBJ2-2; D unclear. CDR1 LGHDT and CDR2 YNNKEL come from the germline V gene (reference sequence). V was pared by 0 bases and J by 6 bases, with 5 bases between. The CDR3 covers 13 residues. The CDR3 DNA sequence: TGTGCCAGCAGCCAAGACAGCCCCGGGGAGCTGTTTTTT. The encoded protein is CASSQDSPGELFF.

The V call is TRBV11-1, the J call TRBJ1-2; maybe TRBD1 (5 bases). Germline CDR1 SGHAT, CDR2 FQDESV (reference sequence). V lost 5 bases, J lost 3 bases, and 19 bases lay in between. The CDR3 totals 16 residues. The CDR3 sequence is CASSQGKSGGYYGYTF. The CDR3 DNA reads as TGTGCCAGCAGCCAAGGAAAGTCGGGGGGTTACTATGGCTACACCTTC.

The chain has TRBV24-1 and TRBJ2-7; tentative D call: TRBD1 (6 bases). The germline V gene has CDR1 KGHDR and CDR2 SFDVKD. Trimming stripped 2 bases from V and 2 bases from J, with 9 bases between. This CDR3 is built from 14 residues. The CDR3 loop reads CATSDSGHPYEQYF. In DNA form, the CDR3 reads TGTGCCACCAGTGATTCGGGACACCCCTACGAGCAGTACTTC.

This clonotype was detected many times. Here the CDR3 DNA reads TGTGCCAGCACCCCCCCGGGGCTGGAGACCCAGTACTTC. Residues: CASTPPGLETQYF. V usage is TRBV12-3 or TRBV12-4 and J usage is TRBJ2-5; perhaps D is TRBD1 or TRBD2 (5 bases each). This CDR3 region has 13 residues. Trimming left V 7 bases short and J 5 bases short, with 14 bases between.

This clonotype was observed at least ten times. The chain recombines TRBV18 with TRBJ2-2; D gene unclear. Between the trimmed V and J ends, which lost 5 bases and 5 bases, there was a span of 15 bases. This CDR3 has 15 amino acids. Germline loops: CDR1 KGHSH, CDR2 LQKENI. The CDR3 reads CASSVLAMTTGELFF. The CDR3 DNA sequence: TGTGCCAGCTCAGTACTTGCCATGACTACCGGGGAGCTGTTTTTT. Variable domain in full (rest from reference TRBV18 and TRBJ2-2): NAGVMQNPRHLVRRRGQEARLRCSPMKGHSHVYWYRQLPEEGLKFMVYLQKENIIDESGMPKERFSAEFPKEGPSILRIQQVVRGDSAAYFCASSVLAMTTGELFFGEGSRLTVL.

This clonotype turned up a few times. The CDR3 DNA follows: TGTGCCAGCAGCTTAGTTCAGCTCTCTGGGGCCAACGTCCTGACTTTC. Its protein is CASSLVQLSGANVLTF. The chain recombines TRBV7-3 with TRBJ2-6; unclear D gene. Germline CDR1 is SGHTA and CDR2 is FQGTGA. V was trimmed by 2 bases and J by 0 bases, leaving 8 bases between them. The CDR3 has 16 amino acids.

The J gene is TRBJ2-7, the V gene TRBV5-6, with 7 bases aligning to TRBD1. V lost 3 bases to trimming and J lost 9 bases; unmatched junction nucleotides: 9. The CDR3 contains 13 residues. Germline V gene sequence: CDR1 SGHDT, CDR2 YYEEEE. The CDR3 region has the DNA TGTGCCAGCAGCTATGGGACAGAGTCTACGCAGTACTTC. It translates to CASSYGTESTQYF.

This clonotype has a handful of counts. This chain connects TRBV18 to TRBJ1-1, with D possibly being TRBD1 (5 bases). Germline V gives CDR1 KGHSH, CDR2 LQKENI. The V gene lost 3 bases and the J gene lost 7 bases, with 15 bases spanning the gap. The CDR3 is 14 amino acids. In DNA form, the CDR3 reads TGTGCCAGCTCACCCTCCTCGAACAGGCTTGAAGCTTTCTTT. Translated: CASSPSSNRLEAFF.

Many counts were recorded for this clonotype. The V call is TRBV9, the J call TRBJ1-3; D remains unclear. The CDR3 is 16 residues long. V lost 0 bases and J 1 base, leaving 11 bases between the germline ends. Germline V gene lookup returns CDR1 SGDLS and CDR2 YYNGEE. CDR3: CASSVDRLRSGNTIYF. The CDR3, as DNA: TGTGCCAGCAGCGTAGATCGGTTGAGGTCTGGAAACACCATATATTTT.